The TCR beta chain under discussion was sequenced for a study of T-cell memory formation after mild COVID-19. General study results and limits: CD4+ bias marked clones expanding day 15 to 37, unlike balanced contracting clones. Memory sampled before infection contained some responding clones, suggesting cross-reactive memory joined.

TCRdb independently ran MiXCR on the 5' RACE reads; one entry per CDR3 protein. This sample has 200,000 to 250,000 distinct CDR3 sequences, with roughly a tenth found just once. This clonotype was observed a handful of times. Its antigen is undetermined. Material for sequencing was PBMCs or a T cell subset sorted from them (not recorded which). The sequence derives from a man between 18 and 35 years old who had mild COVID-19 (a few samples of this study predate the infection). Cell type and time point are not known.

The CDR3 DNA sequence: TGCGCCAGCAGGCCGGATACGGTTACAGATATTCAGTATTTT. This translates into CASRPDTVTDIQYF. V and J are TRBV5-1 and TRBJ2-3; no firm D call. Germline CDR1 reads SGHRS; CDR2 reads YFSETQ. V lost 5 bases and J lost 12, with 22 bases in between. The CDR3 loop spans 14 amino acids.